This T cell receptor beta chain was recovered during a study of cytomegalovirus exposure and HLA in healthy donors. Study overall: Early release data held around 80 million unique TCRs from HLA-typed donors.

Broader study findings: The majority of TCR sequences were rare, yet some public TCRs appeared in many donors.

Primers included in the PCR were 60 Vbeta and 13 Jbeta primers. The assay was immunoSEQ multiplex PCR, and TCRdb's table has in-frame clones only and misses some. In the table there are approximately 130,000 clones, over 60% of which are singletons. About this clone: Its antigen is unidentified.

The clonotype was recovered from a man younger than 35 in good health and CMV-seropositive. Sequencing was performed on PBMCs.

The CDR3 protein is CASSISGGSRGANVLTF. The CDR3 region has the DNA TGTGCCAGTAGTATTAGCGGGGGGTCCCGCGGGGCCAACGTCCTGACTTTC. V is TRBV19 and J is TRBJ2-6; 10 nucleotides line up with TRBD2. J was trimmed by 4 bases and V by 3 bases; bases with no gene match: 6. The germline gives CDR1 LNHDA, CDR2 SQIVND (reference sequence). The CDR3 consists of 17 residues. Full variable domain (remainder filled in from reference TRBV19 and TRBJ2-6): DGGITQSPKYLFRKEGQNVTLSCEQNLNHDAMYWYRQDPGQGLRLIYYSQIVNDFQKGDIAEGYSVSREKKESFPLTVTSAQKNPTAFYLCASSISGGSRGANVLTFGAGSRLTVL.